This T cell receptor (beta chain) was sequenced during a study of blood T cell repertoires in COVID-19. Across the whole study: Acute-phase and convalescent COVID-19 samples originated in the United States, Italy and Spain. From T cells, B-cell-depleted T cells, or PBMCs came the material, which was cDNA or gDNA.

Authors' analysis steps: The authors estimated nucleated cell counts from reference gene primer amplification. Generated by immunoSEQ multiplex PCR, the TCRdb table keeps only in-frame clones and is missing some. From that table come the V and J calls and clone size; the DNA was used to work out D and trimming. Of about 200,000 clones in the sample, about 85% were seen once. This CDR3 has 14 amino acids. Per the germline V gene, CDR1 is KGHSH and CDR2 is LQKENI. The V gene end was trimmed by 6 bases and the J gene end by 5 bases; junction bases not matched to a gene: 6. The clonotype originates from a woman older than 75 with acute or convalescent COVID-19. V and J are TRBV18 and TRBJ1-4, with 7 bases identical to TRBD1. Input material: peripheral blood. The chain's CDR3 is CASSPTGNNEKLFF. CDR3 DNA: TGTGCCAGCTCCCCGACAGGGAACAATGAAAAACTGTTTTTT.